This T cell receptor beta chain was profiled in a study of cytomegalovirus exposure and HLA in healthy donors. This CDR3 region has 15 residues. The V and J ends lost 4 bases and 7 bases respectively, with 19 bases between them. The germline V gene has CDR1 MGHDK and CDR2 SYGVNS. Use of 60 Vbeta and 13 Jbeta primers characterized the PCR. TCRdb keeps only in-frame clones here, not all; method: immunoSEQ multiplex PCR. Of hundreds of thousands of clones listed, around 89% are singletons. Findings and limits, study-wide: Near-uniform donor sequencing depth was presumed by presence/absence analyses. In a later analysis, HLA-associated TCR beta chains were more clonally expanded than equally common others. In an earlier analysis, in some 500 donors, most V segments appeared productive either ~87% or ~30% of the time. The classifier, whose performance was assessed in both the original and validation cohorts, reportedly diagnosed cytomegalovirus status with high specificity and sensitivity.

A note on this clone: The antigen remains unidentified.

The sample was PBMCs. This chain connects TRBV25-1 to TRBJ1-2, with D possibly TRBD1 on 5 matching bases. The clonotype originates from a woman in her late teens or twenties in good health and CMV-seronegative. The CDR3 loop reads CASSALRGIQGGYTF. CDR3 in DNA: TGTGCCAGCAGTGCCTTAAGAGGAATCCAGGGTGGCTACACCTTC.